The T cell receptor (beta chain) under discussion was sequenced for a study of circulating CD8 cells and anti-PD-1 response in melanoma. At the level of the study: Complete or partial response defined responders; stable or progressive disease, non-responders.

Each library started from about 14 ng of total RNA using the QIAseq Immune Repertoire TCR panel. TCRdb re-called the reads through MiXCR, storing one row per CDR3 protein. The sample lists 500 to 800 distinct CDR3 sequences; approximately 8.1% were seen once. Live CD3+CD8+TCRalphabeta+ cells were sorted into four subsets by PD-1 and/or TIGIT. This clonotype is classed as large. Its antigen is still unknown. Overall study results and limits: Most experiments lacked replicates. PD-1 and DPOS subsets showed similar, higher clonality than DNEG. Clonotype sharing was highest between DPOS and TIGIT subsets.

The CDR3 is 12 amino acids. Trimming removed 6 bases from V and 2 bases from J, with 5 bases in between. Germline lookup yields CDR1 LNHDA and CDR2 SQIVND (reference sequence). This sample comprised CD8+ T cells from PBMCs, obtained at baseline or after one month of anti-PD-1 therapy (not recorded which). The rearrangement joins TRBV19 to TRBJ2-1; no definite D call. The sequence came from a human donor with melanoma. CDR3 amino acids: CASRTPYNEQFF. The CDR3 nucleotides read TGTGCCAGTAGAACCCCCTACAATGAGCAGTTCTTC.